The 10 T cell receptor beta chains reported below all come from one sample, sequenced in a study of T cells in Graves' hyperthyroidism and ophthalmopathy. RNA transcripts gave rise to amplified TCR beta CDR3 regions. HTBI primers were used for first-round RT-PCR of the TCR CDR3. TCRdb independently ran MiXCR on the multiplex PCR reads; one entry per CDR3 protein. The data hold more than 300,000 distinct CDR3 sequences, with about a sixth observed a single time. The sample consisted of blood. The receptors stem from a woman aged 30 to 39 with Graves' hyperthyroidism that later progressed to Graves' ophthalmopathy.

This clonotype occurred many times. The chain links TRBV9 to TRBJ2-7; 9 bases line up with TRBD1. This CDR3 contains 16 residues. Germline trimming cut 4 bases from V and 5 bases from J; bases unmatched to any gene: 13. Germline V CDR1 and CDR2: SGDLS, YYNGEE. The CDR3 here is CASSTHSGQGLDEQYF. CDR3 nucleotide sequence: TGTGCCAGCAGCACCCATTCGGGACAGGGCCTCGACGAGCAGTACTTC.

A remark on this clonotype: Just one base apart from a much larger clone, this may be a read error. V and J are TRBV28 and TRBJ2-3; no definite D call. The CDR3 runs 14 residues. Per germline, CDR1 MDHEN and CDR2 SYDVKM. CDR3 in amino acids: CDSSLADQRDTQYF. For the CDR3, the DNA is TGTGACAGCAGTTTGGCAGACCAAAGGGATACGCAGTATTTT. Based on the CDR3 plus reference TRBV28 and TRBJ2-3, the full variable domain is DVKVTQSSRYLVKRTGEKVFLECVQDMDHENMFWYRQDPGLGLRLIYFSYDVKMKEKGDIPEGYSVSREKKERFSLILESASTNQTSMYLCDSSLADQRDTQYFGPGTRLTVL.

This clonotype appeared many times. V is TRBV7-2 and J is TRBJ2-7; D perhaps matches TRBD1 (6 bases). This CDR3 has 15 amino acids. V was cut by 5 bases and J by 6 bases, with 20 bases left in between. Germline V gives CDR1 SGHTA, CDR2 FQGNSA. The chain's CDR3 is CASSPGAQGRGEQYF. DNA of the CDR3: TGTGCCAGCAGCCCAGGGGCCCAGGGAAGGGGCGAGCAGTACTTC.

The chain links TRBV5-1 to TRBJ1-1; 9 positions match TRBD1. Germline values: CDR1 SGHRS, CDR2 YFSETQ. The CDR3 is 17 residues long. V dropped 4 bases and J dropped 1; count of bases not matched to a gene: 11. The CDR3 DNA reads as TGCGCCAGCAGCCCAGAACAGGGGGCATGGACGAACACTGAAGCTTTCTTT. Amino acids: CASSPEQGAWTNTEAFF.

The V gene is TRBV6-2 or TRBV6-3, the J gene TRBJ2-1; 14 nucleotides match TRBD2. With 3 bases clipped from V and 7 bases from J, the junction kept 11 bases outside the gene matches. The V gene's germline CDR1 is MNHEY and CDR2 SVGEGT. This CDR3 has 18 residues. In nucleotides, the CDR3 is TGTGCCAGCAGTTATCGGGGGACTAGCGGGAGTGCGCGGAATGAGCAGTTCTTC. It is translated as CASSYRGTSGSARNEQFF.

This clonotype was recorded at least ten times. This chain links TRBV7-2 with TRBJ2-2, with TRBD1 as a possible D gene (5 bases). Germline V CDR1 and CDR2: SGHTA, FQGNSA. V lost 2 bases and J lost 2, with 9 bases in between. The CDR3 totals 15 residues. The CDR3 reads CASSLTQVNTGELFF. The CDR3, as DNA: TGTGCCAGCAGCTTAACACAGGTCAACACCGGGGAGCTGTTTTTT.

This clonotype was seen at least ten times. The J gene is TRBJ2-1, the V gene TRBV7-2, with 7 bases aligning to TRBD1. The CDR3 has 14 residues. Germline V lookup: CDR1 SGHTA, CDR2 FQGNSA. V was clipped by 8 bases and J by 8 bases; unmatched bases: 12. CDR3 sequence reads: CASRRRGGRDEQFF. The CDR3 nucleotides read TGTGCCAGCCGCAGGAGAGGGGGCAGGGATGAGCAGTTCTTC.

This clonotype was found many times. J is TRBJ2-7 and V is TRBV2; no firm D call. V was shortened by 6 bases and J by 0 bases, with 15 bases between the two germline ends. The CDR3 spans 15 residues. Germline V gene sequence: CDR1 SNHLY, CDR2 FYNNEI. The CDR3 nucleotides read TGTGCCAGCAGAAGAAACCCTGGCACCTCCTACGAGCAGTACTTC. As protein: CASRRNPGTSYEQYF.

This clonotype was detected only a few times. For the CDR3, the DNA is TGTGCCAGCTCACCACCCGACAGGAATTCACCCCTCCACTTT. Its protein is CASSPPDRNSPLHF. The genes are TRBV18 and TRBJ1-6; D perhaps matches TRBD1 (6 bases). Trimming removed 0 bases at V and 7 bases at J, with 7 bases between. Germline V gene lookup returns CDR1 KGHSH and CDR2 LQKENI. The CDR3 extends over 14 amino acids.

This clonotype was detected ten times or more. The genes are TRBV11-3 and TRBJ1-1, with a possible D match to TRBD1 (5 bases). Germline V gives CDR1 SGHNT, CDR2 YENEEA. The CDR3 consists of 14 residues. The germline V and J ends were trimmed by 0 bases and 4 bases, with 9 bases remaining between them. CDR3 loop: CASSLDGGTTEAFF. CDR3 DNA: TGTGCCAGCAGCTTAGATGGGGGGACCACTGAAGCTTTCTTT.